The 2 T cell receptor beta chains below were found in one sample sequenced in a study of blood T cell repertoires in COVID-19. Repertoires were generated with immunoSEQ multiplex PCR, while TCRdb's copy carries only in-frame clones and drops some. The sample records approximately 70,000 clones, under 95% being singletons. Sample: peripheral blood. These receptors were collected from a human donor in a cohort sampled during active COVID-19.

The chain couples TRBV27 to TRBJ1-5, with D unclear. Trimming cost V 8 bases and J 2 bases, with 10 bases left between them. The germline gives CDR1 MNHEY, CDR2 SMNVEV (reference sequence). The CDR3 has 13 residues. The CDR3 bases are TGTGCCAGCCGCCTAGCCGGCAATCAGCCCCAGCATTTT. Its translation: CASRLAGNQPQHF.

The chain has TRBV5-8 and TRBJ2-3; 9 bases are a match to TRBD1. After removal of 4 bases from V and 3 bases from J, the junction contained 6 bases not matched to a gene. Germline V gene sequence: CDR1 SGHTS, CDR2 YDEGEE. The CDR3 is 15 residues long. The CDR3 loop is CASSRGQGRTDTQYF. Written as DNA, the CDR3 is TGTGCCAGCAGCCGGGGACAGGGAAGGACAGATACGCAGTATTTT.